The 11 T cell receptor beta chains in this list originate from one sample, sequenced in a study of blood T cell repertoires in COVID-19. Repertoires were generated with immunoSEQ multiplex PCR, while TCRdb's copy carries only in-frame clones and drops some. The table includes about 220,000 clones, about 91% detected once. Sequencing input: PBMCs or T cells enriched from blood (not recorded which). All receptors derive from a woman between 50 and 59 years old with acute COVID-19.

CDR3 protein: CATSDRSRDTVETQYF. DNA for the CDR3: TGTGCCACCAGTGACCGATCCCGGGACACGGTAGAGACCCAGTACTTC. The rearrangement joins TRBV24-1 to TRBJ2-5, with TRBD1 as a possible D gene (6 bases). V lost 4 bases, J lost 4 bases, and 18 bases lay in between. The CDR3 runs to 16 residues. Germline CDR1 KGHDR, CDR2 SFDVKD.

The sample holds a few counts of this clone. This same CDR3 is encoded by further DNA sequences in the sample. The chain recombines TRBV3-1 (or the pseudogene TRBV3-2) with TRBJ2-7, with TRBD1 as a possible D gene (6 bases). CDR1 is LGHDT, CDR2 YNNKEL, per germline (reference sequence). CDR3 length: 14 residues. The V end was cut by 2 bases, the J end by 0 bases, with 8 bases between. Here the CDR3 DNA reads TGTGCCAGCAGCCAACAGGGGAGCTCCTACGAGCAGTACTTC. The encoded protein is CASSQQGSSYEQYF.

The V and J genes are TRBV28 and TRBJ1-3; possibly TRBD1 for D (5 bases). The V and J ends lost 5 bases and 0 bases respectively, with 17 bases between them. CDR3 length: 17 residues. CDR1 MDHEN and CDR2 SYDVKM come from the germline V gene. CDR3 residues: CASSPIRQPGSGNTIYF. The CDR3 nucleotides are TGTGCCAGCAGTCCTATCCGACAGCCGGGCTCTGGAAACACCATATATTTT.

V is TRBV29-1 and J is TRBJ1-2; the D is unclear. Trimming cost V 6 bases and J 8 bases, with 16 bases left between them. CDR3 size: 12 residues. Per the germline V gene, CDR1 is SQVTM and CDR2 is ANQGSEA. The CDR3: CSVEIDTMGYTF. The CDR3 DNA follows: TGCAGCGTCGAGATTGACACCATGGGCTACACCTTC.

V is TRBV3-1 (or the pseudogene TRBV3-2) and J is TRBJ2-1; D unresolved. V was trimmed by 4 bases and J by 6 bases, leaving 13 bases between them. From germline, CDR1 is LGHDT and CDR2 YNNKEL (reference sequence). The CDR3 covers 14 residues. The CDR3 region is CASSLIRSVNEQFF. CDR3 sequence (DNA): TGTGCCAGCAGCCTAATAAGATCGGTCAATGAGCAGTTCTTC.

This clone is a singleton in its sample. This likely reflects a read error, since a far larger clone is one base away. The CDR3, as DNA: TGTGCCAGCAGCTTGGGACTAGCGCCAGATACGCAGTATTTT. Translation: CASSLGLAPDTQYF. The chain couples TRBV7-2 to TRBJ2-3, with 10 bases identical to TRBD2. CDR1 is SGHTA, CDR2 FQGNSA, per germline. The ends lost 3 bases at V and 4 bases at J; junction bases unmatched: 1. This CDR3 spans 14 amino acids.

The chain employs TRBV10-3 and TRBJ1-2; a possible D gene is TRBD1 (6 bases). CDR3 length equals 13 residues. Trimming removed 10 bases from V and 7 bases from J, with 19 bases in between. Germline CDR1 and CDR2: ENHRY and SYGVKD. CDR3 region: CATQGQGNGGYTF. As DNA, the CDR3 is TGTGCCACACAAGGCCAGGGGAATGGTGGCTACACCTTC.

The rearrangement joins TRBV30 to TRBJ2-1; 10 positions match TRBD2. This CDR3 comprises 15 residues. V was clipped by 2 bases and J by 5 bases; unmatched bases: 6. Germline CDR1 and CDR2: GTSNPN and SVGIG (reference sequence). CDR3 nucleotides: TGTGCCTGGAGTACTCCACTAGCGGGAAACAATGAGCAGTTCTTC. Translation gives CAWSTPLAGNNEQFF.

The chain links TRBV28 to TRBJ1-6; TRBD1 might be the D (6 bases). The CDR3 is 15 residues long. V was pared by 9 bases and J by 7 bases, with 19 bases between. Germline V gene data show CDR1 as MDHEN and CDR2 as SYDVKM. The CDR3 nucleotides read TGTGCCAGATGTACAGGGATGGTGAGGAATTCACCCCTCCACTTT. Translation: CARCTGMVRNSPLHF.

The chain links TRBV7-9 to TRBJ2-4; 10 positions agree with TRBD2. The CDR3 is 16 residues long. Germline lookup yields CDR1 SEHNR and CDR2 FQNEAQ (reference sequence). The V and J ends lost 2 bases and 3 bases, in that order; junction bases with no gene match: 4. This CDR3 is CASSLSGRGYKNIQYF. In nucleotides, the CDR3 is TGTGCCAGCAGCTTAAGCGGGAGGGGGTACAAAAACATTCAGTACTTC.

This chain joins TRBV5-1 and TRBJ2-1; 10 bases line up with TRBD2. Trimming cost V 1 base and J 7 bases; bases outside gene matches: 2. Germline V CDR1 and CDR2: SGHRS, YFSETQ. This CDR3 region has 14 residues. CDR3 coding DNA: TGCGCCAGCAGCTTGCCGGGACTAGCGAATGAGCAGTTCTTC. Translated: CASSLPGLANEQFF.